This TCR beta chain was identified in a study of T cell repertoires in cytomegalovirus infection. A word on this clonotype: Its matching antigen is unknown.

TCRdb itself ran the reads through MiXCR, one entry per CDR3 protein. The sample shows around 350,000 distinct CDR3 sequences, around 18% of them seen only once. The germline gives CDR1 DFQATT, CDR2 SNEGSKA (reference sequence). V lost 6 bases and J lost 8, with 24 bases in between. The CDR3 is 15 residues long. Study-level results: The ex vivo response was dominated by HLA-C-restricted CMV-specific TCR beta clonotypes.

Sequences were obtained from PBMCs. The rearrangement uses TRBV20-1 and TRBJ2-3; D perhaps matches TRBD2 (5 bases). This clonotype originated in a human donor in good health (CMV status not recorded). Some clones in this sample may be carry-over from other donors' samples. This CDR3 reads CSATLARRTPGTQYF. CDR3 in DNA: TGCAGTGCCACCTTAGCGAGACGTACCCCGGGTACGCAGTATTTT.